The 24 T cell receptor beta chains presented below share a single source sample, sequenced in a study of blood T cells in healthy people across ages. Through a sample-barcoded 5' primer and a J-beta primer mix, a second PCR was run for roughly 7 to 12 cycles. Using its own MiXCR run on the 5' RACE reads, TCRdb lists one record per CDR3 protein. The data contain approximately 810,000 distinct CDR3 sequences, about 30% of them seen just once; the ten biggest clones take up around 15%. Sequences were obtained from blood. Source of these receptors: a woman older than 75 in good health.

A note on this clonotype: A read error may be the cause here, since a much bigger clone is one base away. The chain joins TRBV5-1 to TRBJ1-2; D unresolved. CDR3 size: 15 residues. Germline V gives CDR1 SGHRS, CDR2 YFSETQ. The V end was cut by 4 bases, the J end by 2 bases, with 15 bases between. CDR3 loop: CASSPPETQNYGYTF. The DNA of the CDR3 is TGCGCCAGCAGCCCGCCCGAGACACAGAACTATGGCTACACCTTC.

This clonotype was counted only a few times. The chain combines TRBV18 with TRBJ1-1, with no clear D. Germline V gene sequence: CDR1 KGHSH, CDR2 LQKENI. V was pared by 6 bases and J by 2 bases, with 13 bases between. This CDR3 contains 14 residues. CDR3 nucleotides: TGTGCCAGCTCCCCCTCGGCGCCCAACACTGAAGCTTTCTTT. Translating gives CASSPSAPNTEAFF. Using reference TRBV18 and TRBJ1-1 for the parts outside the CDR3, the full variable domain is NAGVMQNPRHLVRRRGQEARLRCSPMKGHSHVYWYRQLPEEGLKFMVYLQKENIIDESGMPKERFSAEFPKEGPSILRIQQVVRGDSAAYFCASSPSAPNTEAFFGQGTRLTVV.

This chain connects TRBV6-2 or TRBV6-3 to TRBJ1-5; 7 bases are a match to TRBD1. Germline values: CDR1 MNHEY, CDR2 SVGEGT. Trimming took 7 bases from V and 2 from J; bases not matched to a gene: 5. This CDR3 spans 14 amino acids. This CDR3 reads CASKRGQGNQPQHF. As DNA, the CDR3 is TGTGCCAGCAAAAGGGGGCAAGGCAATCAGCCCCAGCATTTT.

This clonotype was found many times. For the CDR3, the DNA is TGTGCCAGCAGCCAGATGGGGACAGCTAATGAAAAACTGTTTTTT. The encoded protein is CASSQMGTANEKLFF. This chain joins TRBV6-1 and TRBJ1-4; the match to TRBD1 covers 7 bases. The germline V gene encodes CDR1 MNHNS and CDR2 SASEGT. V trimming: 6 bases; J trimming: 3 bases; junction bases outside the gene matches: 7. The CDR3 sequence is 15 residues long.

This chain uses TRBV6-5 with TRBJ2-5; D may be TRBD2 (6 bases). Gene TRBJ2-7 matches the end of the DNA better, so the J call may be wrong. Germline assignment: CDR1 MNHEY and CDR2 SVGAGI. The CDR3 loop spans 16 amino acids. The DNA for the CDR3 is TGTGCCAGCAGTTCCGGGAGCAGGGCGATTCCCTACGAGCAGTACTTC. This encodes CASSSGSRAIPYEQYF.

This rearrangement joins TRBV5-1 to TRBJ2-7; D is unclear. Germline values: CDR1 SGHRS, CDR2 YFSETQ. The CDR3 runs 13 residues. Between the trimmed V and J ends, which lost 2 bases and 11 bases, there was a span of 17 bases. The CDR3 DNA is TGCGCCAGCAGCTTTACGGGCAACAGTGGGGAGTACTTC. Its protein is CASSFTGNSGEYF.

The genes are TRBV19 and TRBJ2-1; tentatively, D is TRBD2 (6 bases). V dropped 3 bases and J dropped 13 bases, with 16 bases sitting between them. This CDR3 has 13 residues. CDR1 LNHDA and CDR2 SQIVND come from the germline V gene (reference sequence). The CDR3 DNA reads as TGTGCCAGTAGTATTAGCGGCCAAAGCACCCAGTTCTTC. This translates into CASSISGQSTQFF.

The V call is TRBV6-2 or TRBV6-3, the J call TRBJ1-6; the D gene is possibly TRBD1 (5 bases). Per the germline V gene, CDR1 is MNHEY and CDR2 is SVGEGT. The CDR3 contains 17 residues. The V and J ends lost 8 bases and 9 bases respectively, with 26 bases between them. In DNA, the CDR3 is TGTGCCAGCCGGGACGTAGGGCGACGTTCTCTGGGTTCACCCCTCCACTTT. Protein: CASRDVGRRSLGSPLHF.

This clonotype was counted many times. The chain uses TRBV4-3 and TRBJ2-6; D tentatively fits TRBD1 or TRBD2 (6 bases each). This CDR3 has 17 amino acids. V was shortened by 0 bases and J by 0 bases, with 9 bases between the two germline ends. The germline gives CDR1 LGHNA, CDR2 YSLEER. The CDR3 loop is CASSQDRGRSGANVLTF. In DNA, the CDR3 is TGCGCCAGCAGCCAAGATCGGGGGCGCTCTGGGGCCAACGTCCTGACTTTC.

The V gene is TRBV6-6, the J gene TRBJ2-3, with D maybe TRBD2 (5 bases). Between the trimmed V and J ends, which lost 0 bases and 2 bases, there was a span of 9 bases. The CDR3 consists of 15 residues. The germline CDR1 and CDR2 sequences are MNHNY and SVGAGI (reference sequence). The CDR3 here is CASSYSSGPTDTQYF. The CDR3 DNA is TGTGCCAGCAGTTACTCAAGCGGCCCCACAGATACGCAGTATTTT.

A word on this clonotype: Given the absence of the conserved phenylalanine or tryptophan at the CDR3 end, a read error is likely. The chain is built from TRBV20-1 and TRBJ2-7; 7 bases line up with TRBD2. In germline, CDR1 is DFQATT, CDR2 SNEGSKA (reference sequence). The length of the CDR3 is 14 residues. Trimming took 6 bases from V and 10 from J; bases not matched to a gene: 18. The CDR3 here is CSAPRGGGEEIQYC. The DNA of the CDR3 is TGCAGTGCCCCACGTGGGGGAGGGGAAGAGATCCAGTACTGC.

V usage is TRBV7-3 and J usage is TRBJ2-5; tentative D call: TRBD2 (6 bases). The V end was cut by 0 bases, the J end by 11 bases, with 22 bases between. CDR3 length equals 16 residues. Germline CDR1 SGHTA, CDR2 FQGTGA. CDR3 sequence: CASSLTRRGTRNEQYF. CDR3 in DNA: TGTGCCAGCAGCTTAACGAGGCGGGGAACAAGGAATGAGCAGTACTTC.

The chain links TRBV12-3 or TRBV12-4 to TRBJ2-2, with 11 bases that match TRBD1. J gave up 9 bases and V 6 bases, and 6 bases lay outside the gene matches. This CDR3 contains 14 residues. DNA of the CDR3: TGTGCCAGCAGAGGGAGGACAGGGGGCCGGGAGCTGTTTTTT. Its translation: CASRGRTGGRELFF.

The sample holds many counts of this clonotype. The chain links TRBV6-5 to TRBJ2-1, with 8 bases fitting TRBD2. The CDR3 is made up of 13 amino acids. The V gene end was trimmed by 6 bases and the J gene end by 8 bases; junction bases not matched to a gene: 6. In germline, CDR1 is MNHEY, CDR2 SVGAGI. CDR3 sequence reads: CASRGGGIHEQFF. In nucleotides, the CDR3 is TGTGCCAGCAGGGGCGGGGGGATCCATGAGCAGTTCTTC.

This clonotype was recorded at least ten times. The CDR3 loop reads CASSSRRDEGYTF. In DNA, the CDR3 is TGTGCCAGCAGCTCCAGGCGGGATGAAGGCTACACCTTC. The J gene is TRBJ1-2, the V gene TRBV3-1; no firm D call. Per germline, CDR1 LGHDT and CDR2 YNNKEL (reference sequence). V lost 5 bases, J lost 8 bases, and 15 bases lay in between. The CDR3 has 13 amino acids.

This clonotype showed up many times. The V call is TRBV14, the J call TRBJ2-1; 9 bases fit TRBD2. Trimming at V came to 4 bases and at J to 0 bases, leaving 10 bases not matched to a gene. The CDR3 covers 18 residues. Germline V gene sequence: CDR1 SGHDN, CDR2 FVKESK. The CDR3 DNA reads TGTGCCAGCAGCCGGTCTAGCGGGGTTGGGAGCTCCTACAATGAGCAGTTCTTC. The encoded protein is CASSRSSGVGSSYNEQFF.

This clonotype was found many times. One end of the junction is discordant with germline, which a read error may explain. The V and J genes are TRBV3-1 and TRBJ1-1; 7 bases are shared with TRBD1. This CDR3 contains 13 residues. CDR1 and CDR2 (germline): LGHDT, YNNKEL (reference sequence). In DNA form, the CDR3 reads TGCGCCAGCAGCCGGACAGGAAACACTGAAGCTTTCTTT. The encoded protein is CASSRTGNTEAFF. Combining the CDR3 with reference TRBV3-1 and TRBJ1-1 gives the whole variable domain DTAVSQTPKYLVTQMGNDKSIKCEQNLGHDTMYWYKQDSKKFLKIMFSYNNKELIINETVPNRFSPKSPDKAHLNLHINSLELGDSAVYFCASSRTGNTEAFFGQGTRLTVV.

V usage is TRBV12-3 or TRBV12-4 and J usage is TRBJ2-7, with D possibly called TRBD1 or TRBD2 (6 bases each). The J call may not be correct, given that the DNA end is closer to TRBJ2-5. The CDR3 totals 16 residues. The CDR3 DNA is TGTGCCAGCAGTTTCGCGGCGGGAAAGGGGGAGGAGACCCAGTACTTC. The encoded protein is CASSFAAGKGEETQYF.

The chain joins TRBV29-1 to TRBJ2-5; TRBD1 matches 7 bases. The germline V gene has CDR1 SQVTM and CDR2 ANQGSEA. There are 14 residues in the CDR3. Unmatched junction bases numbered 15, after V lost 3 bases and J lost 11 bases. The CDR3 region has the DNA TGCAGCGTTGACCTGGACAGGTCTTACAATGAGCAGTACTTC. Its translation is CSVDLDRSYNEQYF.

The chain has TRBV19 and TRBJ2-5, with TRBD1 matching over 11 bases. CDR1 LNHDA and CDR2 SQIVND come from the germline V gene (reference sequence). The length of the CDR3 is 15 residues. The V and J ends lost 3 bases and 5 bases, in that order; junction bases with no gene match: 5. The CDR3 reads CASSMDRGRGETQYF. The CDR3 bases are TGTGCCAGTAGTATGGACAGGGGGCGCGGGGAGACCCAGTACTTC. Supplemented by reference TRBV19 and TRBJ2-5, the full variable domain reads DGGITQSPKYLFRKEGQNVTLSCEQNLNHDAMYWYRQDPGQGLRLIYYSQIVNDFQKGDIAEGYSVSREKKESFPLTVTSAQKNPTAFYLCASSMDRGRGETQYFGPGTRLLVL.

The chain joins TRBV25-1 to TRBJ1-1, with TRBD1 matching over 7 bases. Germline lookup yields CDR1 MGHDK and CDR2 SYGVNS. V was pared by 6 bases and J by 3 bases, with 10 bases of the junction left unmatched. This CDR3 has 15 residues. CDR3 in DNA: TGTGCCAGCAGGCGCAGGGGGGCGTCGGACACTGAAGCTTTCTTT. It encodes CASRRRGASDTEAFF.

The gene calls are TRBV12-3 or TRBV12-4 and TRBJ1-1; no clear D gene. This CDR3 region has 13 residues. With 3 bases removed from V and 6 bases from J, the gap between germline ends came to 11 bases. CDR3 DNA: TGTGCCAGCAGTTTCACGGGGAAATCTGAAGCTTTCTTT. Its translation: CASSFTGKSEAFF.

This clonotype was detected only a few times. The chain couples TRBV6-2 or TRBV6-3 to TRBJ2-2; D possibly corresponds to TRBD2 (5 bases). This CDR3 comprises 13 residues. Per the germline V gene, CDR1 is MNHEY and CDR2 is SVGEGT. V shed 6 bases and J shed 4 bases, with 9 bases lying between them. In DNA, the CDR3 is TGTGCCAGCAGACCGGGGTCCACCGGGGAGCTGTTTTTT. Its translation: CASRPGSTGELFF.

This clonotype was counted only a few times. V and J are TRBV30 and TRBJ2-6, with 10 bases matching TRBD1. The CDR3 has 17 amino acids. The germline CDR1 and CDR2 sequences are GTSNPN and SVGIG (reference sequence). V was clipped by 3 bases and J by 3 bases; unmatched bases: 8. This CDR3 reads CAWRWTGGVDGANVLTF. DNA for the CDR3: TGTGCCTGGAGGTGGACAGGGGGAGTGGATGGGGCCAACGTCCTGACTTTC.